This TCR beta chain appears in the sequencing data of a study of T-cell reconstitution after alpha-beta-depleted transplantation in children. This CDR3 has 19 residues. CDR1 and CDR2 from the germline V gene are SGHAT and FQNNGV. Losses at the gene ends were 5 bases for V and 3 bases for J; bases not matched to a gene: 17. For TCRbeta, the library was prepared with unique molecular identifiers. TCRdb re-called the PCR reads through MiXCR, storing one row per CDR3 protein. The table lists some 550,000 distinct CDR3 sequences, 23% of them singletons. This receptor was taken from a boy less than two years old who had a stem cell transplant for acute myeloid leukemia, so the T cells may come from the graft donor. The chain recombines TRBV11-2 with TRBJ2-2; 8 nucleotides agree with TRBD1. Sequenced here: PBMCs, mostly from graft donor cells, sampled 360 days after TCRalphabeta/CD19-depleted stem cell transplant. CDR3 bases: TGTGCCAGCAGCACTTGGACAGGGATGGTTGCAAGTGACACCGGGGAGCTGTTTTTT. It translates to CASSTWTGMVASDTGELFF.